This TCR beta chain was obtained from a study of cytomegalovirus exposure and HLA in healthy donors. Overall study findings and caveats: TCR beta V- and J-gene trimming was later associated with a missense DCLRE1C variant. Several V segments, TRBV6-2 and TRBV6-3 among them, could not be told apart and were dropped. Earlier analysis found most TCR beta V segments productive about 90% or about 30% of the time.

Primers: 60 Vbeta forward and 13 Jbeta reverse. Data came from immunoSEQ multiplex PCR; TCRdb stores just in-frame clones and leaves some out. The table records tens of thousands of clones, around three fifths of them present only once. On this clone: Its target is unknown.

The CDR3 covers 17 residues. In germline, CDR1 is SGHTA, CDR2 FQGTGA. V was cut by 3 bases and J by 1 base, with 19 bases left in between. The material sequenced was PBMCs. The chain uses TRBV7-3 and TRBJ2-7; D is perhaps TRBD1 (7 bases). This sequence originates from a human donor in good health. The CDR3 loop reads CASSLGGTEGASYEQYF. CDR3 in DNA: TGTGCCAGCAGCTTGGGTGGTACGGAGGGGGCGTCCTACGAGCAGTACTTC.